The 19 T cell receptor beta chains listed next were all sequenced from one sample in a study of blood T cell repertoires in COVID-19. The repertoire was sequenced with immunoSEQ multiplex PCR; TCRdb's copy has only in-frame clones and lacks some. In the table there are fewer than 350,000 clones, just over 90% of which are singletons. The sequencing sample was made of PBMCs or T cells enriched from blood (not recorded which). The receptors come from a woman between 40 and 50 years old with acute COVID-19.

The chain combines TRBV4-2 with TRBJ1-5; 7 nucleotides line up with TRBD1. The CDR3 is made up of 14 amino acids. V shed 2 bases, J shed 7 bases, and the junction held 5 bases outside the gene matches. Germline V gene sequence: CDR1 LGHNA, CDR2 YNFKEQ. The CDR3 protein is CASSQTGDEQPQHF. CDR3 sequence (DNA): TGTGCCAGCAGCCAAACAGGGGATGAGCAGCCCCAGCATTTT.

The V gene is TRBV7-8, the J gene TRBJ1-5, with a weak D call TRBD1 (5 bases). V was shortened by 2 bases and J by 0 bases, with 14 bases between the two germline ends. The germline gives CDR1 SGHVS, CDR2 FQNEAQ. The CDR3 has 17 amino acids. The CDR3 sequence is CASSLTSTVNSNQPQHF. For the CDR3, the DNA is TGTGCCAGCAGCTTAACCTCGACAGTAAATAGCAATCAGCCCCAGCATTTT.

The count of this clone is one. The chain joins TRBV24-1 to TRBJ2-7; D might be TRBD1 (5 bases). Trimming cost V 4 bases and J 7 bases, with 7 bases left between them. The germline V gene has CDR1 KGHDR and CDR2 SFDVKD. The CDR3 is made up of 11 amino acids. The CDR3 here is CATSDRDEQYF. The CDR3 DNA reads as TGTGCCACCAGTGACAGGGATGAGCAGTACTTC.

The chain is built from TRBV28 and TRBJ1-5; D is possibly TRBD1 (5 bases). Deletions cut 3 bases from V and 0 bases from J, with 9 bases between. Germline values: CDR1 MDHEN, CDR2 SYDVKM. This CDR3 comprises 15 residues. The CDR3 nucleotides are TGTGCCAGCAGTTTCCCAGGGAATAGCAATCAGCCCCAGCATTTT. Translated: CASSFPGNSNQPQHF.

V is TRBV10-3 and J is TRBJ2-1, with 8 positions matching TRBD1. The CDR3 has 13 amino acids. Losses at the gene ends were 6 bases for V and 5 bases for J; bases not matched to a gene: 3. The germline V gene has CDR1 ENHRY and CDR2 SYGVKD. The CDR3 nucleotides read TGTGCCATCAGCGGGACAGGAGACAATGAGCAGTTCTTC. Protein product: CAISGTGDNEQFF.

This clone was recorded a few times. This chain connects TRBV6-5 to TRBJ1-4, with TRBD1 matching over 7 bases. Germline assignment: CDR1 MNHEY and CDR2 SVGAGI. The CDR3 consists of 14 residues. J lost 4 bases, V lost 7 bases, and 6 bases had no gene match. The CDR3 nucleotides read TGTGCCAGCAATTCAGGGGGTGATAATGAAAAACTGTTTTTT. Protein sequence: CASNSGGDNEKLFF.

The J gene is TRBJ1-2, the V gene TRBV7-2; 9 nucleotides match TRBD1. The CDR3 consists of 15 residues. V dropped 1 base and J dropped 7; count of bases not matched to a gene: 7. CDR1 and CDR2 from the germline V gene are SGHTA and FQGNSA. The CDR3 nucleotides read TGTGCCAGCAGCTTAGGCACACAGGGGGCGGGTGGCTACACCTTC. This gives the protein CASSLGTQGAGGYTF.

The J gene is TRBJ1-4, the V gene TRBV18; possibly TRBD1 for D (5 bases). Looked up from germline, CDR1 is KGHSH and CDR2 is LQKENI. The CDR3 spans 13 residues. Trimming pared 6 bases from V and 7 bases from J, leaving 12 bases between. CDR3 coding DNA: TGTGCCAGCTCCGAAGGCGGGGGTGAAAAACTGTTTTTT. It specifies CASSEGGGEKLFF.

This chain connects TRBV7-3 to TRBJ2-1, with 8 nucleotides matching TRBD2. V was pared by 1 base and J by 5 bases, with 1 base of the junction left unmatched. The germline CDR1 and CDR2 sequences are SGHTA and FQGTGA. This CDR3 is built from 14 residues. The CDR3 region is CASSLIAGNNEQFF. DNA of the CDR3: TGTGCCAGCAGCTTAATAGCGGGAAACAATGAGCAGTTCTTC. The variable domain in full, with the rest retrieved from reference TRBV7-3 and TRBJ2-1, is GAGVSQTPSNKVTEKGKYVELRCDPISGHTALYWYRQSLGQGPEFLIYFQGTGAADDSGLPNDRFFAVRPEGSVSTLKIQRTERGDSAVYLCASSLIAGNNEQFFGPGTRLTVL.

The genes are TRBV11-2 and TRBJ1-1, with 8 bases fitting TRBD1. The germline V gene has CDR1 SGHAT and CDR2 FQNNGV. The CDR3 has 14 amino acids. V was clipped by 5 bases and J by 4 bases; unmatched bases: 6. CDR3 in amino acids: CASSKQGVFTEAFF. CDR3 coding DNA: TGTGCCAGCAGCAAACAGGGGGTATTCACTGAAGCTTTCTTT.

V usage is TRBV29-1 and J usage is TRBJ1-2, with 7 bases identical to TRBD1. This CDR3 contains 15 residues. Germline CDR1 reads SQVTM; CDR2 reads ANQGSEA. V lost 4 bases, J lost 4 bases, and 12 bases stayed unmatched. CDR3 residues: CSVGGARTGLYGYTF. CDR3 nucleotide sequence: TGCAGCGTTGGAGGGGCTCGGACAGGACTCTATGGCTACACCTTC. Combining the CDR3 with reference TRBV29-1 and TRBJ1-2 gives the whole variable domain SAVISQKPSRDICQRGTSLTIQCQVDSQVTMMFWYRQQPGQSLTLIATANQGSEATYESGFVIDKFPISRPNLTFSTLTVSNMSPEDSSIYLCSVGGARTGLYGYTFGSGTRLTVV.

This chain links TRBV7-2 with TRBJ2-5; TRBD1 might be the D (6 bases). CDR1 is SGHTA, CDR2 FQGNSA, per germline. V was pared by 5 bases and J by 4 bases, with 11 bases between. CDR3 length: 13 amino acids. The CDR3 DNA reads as TGTGCCAGCAGCACCGGACAGATAGAGACCCAGTACTTC. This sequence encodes CASSTGQIETQYF.

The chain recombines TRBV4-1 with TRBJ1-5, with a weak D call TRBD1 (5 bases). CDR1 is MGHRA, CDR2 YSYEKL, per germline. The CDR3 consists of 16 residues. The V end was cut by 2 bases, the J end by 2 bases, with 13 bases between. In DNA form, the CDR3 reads TGCGCCAGCAGCCAACAGGGCCTAGGAGGCAATCAGCCCCAGCATTTT. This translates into CASSQQGLGGNQPQHF.

CDR3 in DNA: TGTGCCAGCAGCTTACTCGGGACTAGCGGGGTCAATGAGCAGTTCTTC. Protein product: CASSLLGTSGVNEQFF. This chain joins TRBV7-9 and TRBJ2-1; 13 bases are a match to TRBD2. The CDR3 has 16 residues. With 2 bases clipped from V and 6 bases from J, the junction kept 4 bases outside the gene matches. The germline gives CDR1 SEHNR, CDR2 FQNEAQ (reference sequence).

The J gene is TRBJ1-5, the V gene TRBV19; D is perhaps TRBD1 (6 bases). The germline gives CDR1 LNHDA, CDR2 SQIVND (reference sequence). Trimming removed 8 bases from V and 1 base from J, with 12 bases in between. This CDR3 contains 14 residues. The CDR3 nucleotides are TGTGCCAGTGGAACAGGGAAAAGCAATCAGCCCCAGCATTTT. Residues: CASGTGKSNQPQHF.

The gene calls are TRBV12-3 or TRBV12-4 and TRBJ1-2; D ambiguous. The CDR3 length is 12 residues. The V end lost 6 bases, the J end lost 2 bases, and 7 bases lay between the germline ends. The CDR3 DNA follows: TGTGCCAGCAGGGGGAGCAACTATGGCTACACCTTC. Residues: CASRGSNYGYTF.

CDR3 amino acids: CASSQGGSSYEQYF. CDR3 DNA: TGTGCCAGCAGCCAAGGTGGTAGCTCCTACGAGCAGTACTTC. The rearrangement links TRBV14 to TRBJ2-7; D is unresolved. Germline V gene lookup returns CDR1 SGHDN and CDR2 FVKESK. The V end was cut by 1 base, the J end by 0 bases, with 7 bases between. This CDR3 has 14 residues.

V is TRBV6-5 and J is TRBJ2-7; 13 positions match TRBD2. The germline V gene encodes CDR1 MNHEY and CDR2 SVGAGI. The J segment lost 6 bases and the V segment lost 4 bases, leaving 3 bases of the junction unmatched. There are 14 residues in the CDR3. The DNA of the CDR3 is TGTGCCAGCAGTTCCTGGACTAGCGGGAGCGAGCAGTACTTC. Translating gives CASSSWTSGSEQYF.

The CDR3 region is CASRMGQGDTEAFF. The DNA of the CDR3 is TGTGCCAGCAGAATGGGACAGGGGGACACTGAAGCTTTCTTT. The gene calls are TRBV7-9 and TRBJ1-1, with 11 bases fitting TRBD1. The CDR3 totals 14 residues. Per germline, CDR1 SEHNR and CDR2 FQNEAQ (reference sequence). V shed 6 bases, J shed 3 bases, and the junction held 3 bases outside the gene matches.